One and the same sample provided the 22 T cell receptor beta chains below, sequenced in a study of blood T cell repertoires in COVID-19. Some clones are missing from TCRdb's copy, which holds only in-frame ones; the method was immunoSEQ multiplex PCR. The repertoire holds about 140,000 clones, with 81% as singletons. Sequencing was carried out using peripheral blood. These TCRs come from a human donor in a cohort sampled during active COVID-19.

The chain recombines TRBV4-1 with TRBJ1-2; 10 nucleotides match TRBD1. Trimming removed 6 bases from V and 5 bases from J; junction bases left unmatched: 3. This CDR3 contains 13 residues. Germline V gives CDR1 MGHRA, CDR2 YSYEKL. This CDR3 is CASRPGQGYGYTF. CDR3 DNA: TGCGCCAGCAGACCGGGACAGGGGTATGGCTACACCTTC.

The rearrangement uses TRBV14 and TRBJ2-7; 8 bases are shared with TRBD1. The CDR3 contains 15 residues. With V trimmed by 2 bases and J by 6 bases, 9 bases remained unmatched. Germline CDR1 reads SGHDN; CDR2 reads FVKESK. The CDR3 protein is CASSQLGQGSVEQYF. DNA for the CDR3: TGTGCCAGCAGCCAACTTGGACAGGGATCGGTCGAGCAGTACTTC.

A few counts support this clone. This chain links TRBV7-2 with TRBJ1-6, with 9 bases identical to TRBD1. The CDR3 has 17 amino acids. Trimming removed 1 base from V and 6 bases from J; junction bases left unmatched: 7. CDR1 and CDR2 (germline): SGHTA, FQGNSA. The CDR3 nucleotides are TGTGCCAGCAGCTTAGGTGGGACAGGGACGCGTAATTCACCCCTCCACTTT. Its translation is CASSLGGTGTRNSPLHF.

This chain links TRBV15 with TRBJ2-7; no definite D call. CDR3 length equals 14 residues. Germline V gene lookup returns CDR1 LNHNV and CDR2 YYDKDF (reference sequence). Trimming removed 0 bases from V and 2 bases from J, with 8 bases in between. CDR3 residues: CATSRDTYTYEQYF. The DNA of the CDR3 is TGTGCCACCAGCAGAGATACCTATACCTACGAGCAGTACTTC.

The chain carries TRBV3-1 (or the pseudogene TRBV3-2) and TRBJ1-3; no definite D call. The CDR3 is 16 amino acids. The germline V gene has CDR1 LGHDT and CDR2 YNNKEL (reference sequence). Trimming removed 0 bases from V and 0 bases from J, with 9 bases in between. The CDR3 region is CASSQELALSGNTIYF. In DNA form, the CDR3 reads TGTGCCAGCAGCCAAGAGCTGGCTCTCTCTGGAAACACCATATATTTT.

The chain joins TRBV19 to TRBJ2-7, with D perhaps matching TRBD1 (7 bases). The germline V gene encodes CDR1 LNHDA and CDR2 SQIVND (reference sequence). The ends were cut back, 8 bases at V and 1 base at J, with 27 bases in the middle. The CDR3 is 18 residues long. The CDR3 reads CASSKAGTGVPGSYEQYF. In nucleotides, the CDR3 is TGTGCCAGTTCGAAAGCGGGTACAGGGGTCCCGGGGTCCTACGAGCAGTACTTC.

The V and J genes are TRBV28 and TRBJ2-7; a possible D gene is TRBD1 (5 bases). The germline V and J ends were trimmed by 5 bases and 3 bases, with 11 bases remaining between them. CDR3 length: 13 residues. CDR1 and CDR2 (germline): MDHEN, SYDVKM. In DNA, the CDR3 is TGTGCCAGCAGTCGAAGGGGTATCTACGAGCAGTACTTC. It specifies CASSRRGIYEQYF.

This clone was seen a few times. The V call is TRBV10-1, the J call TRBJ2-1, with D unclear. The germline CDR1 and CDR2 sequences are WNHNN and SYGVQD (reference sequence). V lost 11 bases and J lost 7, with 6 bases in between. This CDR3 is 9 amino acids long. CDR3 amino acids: CAYWNEQFF. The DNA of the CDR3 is TGCGCCTACTGGAATGAGCAGTTCTTC.

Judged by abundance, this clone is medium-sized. The CDR3: CASSLGPDSPLHF. CDR3 nucleotides: TGTGCCAGCAGCTTAGGTCCTGATTCACCCCTCCACTTT. The J gene is TRBJ1-6, the V gene TRBV13; D is ambiguous. V lost 0 bases, J lost 8 bases, and 5 bases lay in between. The germline gives CDR1 PRHDT, CDR2 FYEKMQ (reference sequence). CDR3 length: 13 residues.

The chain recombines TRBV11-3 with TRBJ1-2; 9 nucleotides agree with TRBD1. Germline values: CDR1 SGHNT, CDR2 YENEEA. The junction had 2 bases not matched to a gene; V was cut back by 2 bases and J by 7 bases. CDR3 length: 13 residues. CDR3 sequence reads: CASSLTGGAGYTF. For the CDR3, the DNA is TGTGCCAGCAGCTTAACAGGGGGCGCTGGCTACACCTTC.

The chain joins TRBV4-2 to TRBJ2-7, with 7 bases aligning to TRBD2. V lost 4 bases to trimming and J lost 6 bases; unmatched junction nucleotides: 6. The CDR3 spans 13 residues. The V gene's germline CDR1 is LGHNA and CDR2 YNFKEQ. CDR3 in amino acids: CASSRRLATEQYF. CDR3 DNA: TGTGCCAGCAGCCGCAGACTAGCCACCGAGCAGTACTTC.

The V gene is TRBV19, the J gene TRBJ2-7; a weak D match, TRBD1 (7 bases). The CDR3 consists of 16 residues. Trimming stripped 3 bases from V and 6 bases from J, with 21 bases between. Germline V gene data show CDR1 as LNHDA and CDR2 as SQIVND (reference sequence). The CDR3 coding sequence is TGTGCCAGTAGTATGAGGAGGGACAGAGTTCAGGTCGAGCAGTACTTC. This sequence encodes CASSMRRDRVQVEQYF.

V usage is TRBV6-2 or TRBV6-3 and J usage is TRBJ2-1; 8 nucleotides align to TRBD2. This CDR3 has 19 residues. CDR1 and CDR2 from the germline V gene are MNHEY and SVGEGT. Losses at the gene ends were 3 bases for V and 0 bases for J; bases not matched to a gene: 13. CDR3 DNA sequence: TGTGCCAGCAGTTATTCACCGGGAGGGCCGCGGGTCTCCTACAATGAGCAGTTCTTC. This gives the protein CASSYSPGGPRVSYNEQFF.

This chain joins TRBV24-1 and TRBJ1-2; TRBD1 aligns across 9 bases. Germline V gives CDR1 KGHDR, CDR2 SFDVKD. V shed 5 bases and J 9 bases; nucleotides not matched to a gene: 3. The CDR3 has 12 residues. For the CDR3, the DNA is TGTGCCACCAGTGTCGGGACAGGGAGCTACACCTTC. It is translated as CATSVGTGSYTF.

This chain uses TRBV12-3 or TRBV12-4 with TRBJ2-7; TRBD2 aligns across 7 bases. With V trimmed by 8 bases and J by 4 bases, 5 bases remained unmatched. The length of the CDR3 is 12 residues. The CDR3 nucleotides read TGTGCCAGCGCGGGCGGGAGATACGAGCAGTACTTC. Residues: CASAGGRYEQYF.

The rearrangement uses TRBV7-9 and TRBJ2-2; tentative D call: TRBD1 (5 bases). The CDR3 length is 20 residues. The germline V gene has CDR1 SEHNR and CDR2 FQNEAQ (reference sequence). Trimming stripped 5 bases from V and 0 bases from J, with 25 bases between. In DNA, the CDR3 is TGTGCCAGCAGCACTCACCTTCAAGGGGATCCCCCTTCGAACACCGGGGAGCTGTTTTTT. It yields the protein CASSTHLQGDPPSNTGELFF. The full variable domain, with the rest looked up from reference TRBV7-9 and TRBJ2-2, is DTGVSQNPRHKITKRGQNVTFRCDPISEHNRLYWYRQTLGQGPEFLTYFQNEAQLEKSRLLSDRFSAERPKGSFSTLEIQRTEQGDSAMYLCASSTHLQGDPPSNTGELFFGEGSRLTVL.

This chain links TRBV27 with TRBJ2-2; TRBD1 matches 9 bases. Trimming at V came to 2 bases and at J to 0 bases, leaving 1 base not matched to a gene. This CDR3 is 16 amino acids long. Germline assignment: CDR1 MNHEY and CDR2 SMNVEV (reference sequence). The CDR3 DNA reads TGTGCCAGCAGTTTAAGGACAGGGGCGAACACCGGGGAGCTGTTTTTT. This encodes CASSLRTGANTGELFF.

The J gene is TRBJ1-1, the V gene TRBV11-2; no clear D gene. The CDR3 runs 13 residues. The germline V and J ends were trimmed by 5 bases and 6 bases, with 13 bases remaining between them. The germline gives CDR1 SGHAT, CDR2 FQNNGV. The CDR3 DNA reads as TGTGCCAGCAGCGAGGGTGAAATGGCTGAAGCTTTCTTT. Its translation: CASSEGEMAEAFF.

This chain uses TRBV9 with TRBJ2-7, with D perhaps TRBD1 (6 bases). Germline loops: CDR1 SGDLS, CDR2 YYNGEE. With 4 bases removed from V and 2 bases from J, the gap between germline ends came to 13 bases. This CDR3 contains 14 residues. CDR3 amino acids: CASSSGQPTYEQYF. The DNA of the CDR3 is TGTGCCAGCAGCTCCGGACAGCCCACCTACGAGCAGTACTTC.

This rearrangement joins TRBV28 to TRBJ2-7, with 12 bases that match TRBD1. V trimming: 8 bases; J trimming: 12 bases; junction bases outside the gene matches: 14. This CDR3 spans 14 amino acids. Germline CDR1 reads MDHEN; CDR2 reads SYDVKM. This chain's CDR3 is CASAGGQGAKRTYF. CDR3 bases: TGTGCCAGCGCTGGGGGACAGGGGGCGAAAAGAACGTACTTC.

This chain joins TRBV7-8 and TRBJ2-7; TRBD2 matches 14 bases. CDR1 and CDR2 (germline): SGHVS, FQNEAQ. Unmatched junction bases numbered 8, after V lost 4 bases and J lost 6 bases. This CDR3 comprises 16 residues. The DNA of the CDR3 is TGTGCCAGCAGCTCTACTGGACTAGCGGGAGGACGCGAGCAGTACTTC. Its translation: CASSSTGLAGGREQYF.

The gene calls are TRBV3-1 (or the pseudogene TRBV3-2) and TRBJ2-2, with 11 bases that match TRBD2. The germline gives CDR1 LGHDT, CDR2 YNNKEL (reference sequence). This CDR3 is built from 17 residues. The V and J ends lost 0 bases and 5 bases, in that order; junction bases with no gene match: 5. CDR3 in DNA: TGTGCCAGCAGCCAAGATCTACTAGCGGGAGCAACCGGGGAGCTGTTTTTT. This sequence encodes CASSQDLLAGATGELFF.